The 26 T cell receptor beta chains given below trace back to one sample, sequenced in a study of T cell repertoires in cytomegalovirus infection. TCRdb reprocessed the reads with MiXCR, giving one entry per CDR3 protein. Counted here are roughly 600,000 distinct CDR3 sequences, 20% to 25% occurring once; the ten biggest clones make up less than 9.5%. The specimen was CD8+ T cells from PBMCs. The receptors shown here come from a human donor in good health (CMV status not recorded). Some clones in this sample may be carry-over from other donors' samples.

This clonotype has a handful of counts. The chain carries TRBV20-1 and TRBJ2-3; no definite D call. Looked up from germline, CDR1 is DFQATT and CDR2 is SNEGSKA (reference sequence). The CDR3 runs to 15 residues. The germline V and J ends were trimmed by 4 bases and 8 bases, with 22 bases remaining between them. The CDR3, as DNA: TGCAGTGCTAACGGTTGGCAGGACGCCTTGGGTACGCAGTATTTT. The encoded protein is CSANGWQDALGTQYF.

V usage is TRBV20-1 and J usage is TRBJ2-6; no firm D call. There are 12 residues in the CDR3. CDR1 and CDR2 from the germline V gene are DFQATT and SNEGSKA (reference sequence). V lost 2 bases to trimming and J lost 2 bases, with 1 base between them. The CDR3 nucleotides read TGCAGTGCTAGACCTGGGGCCAACGTCCTGACTTTC. This codes for CSARPGANVLTF.

The J gene is TRBJ2-1, the V gene TRBV6-1; D remains unclear. Trimming pared 6 bases from V and 15 bases from J, leaving 12 bases between. Per the germline V gene, CDR1 is MNHNS and CDR2 is SASEGT. This CDR3 has 10 residues. CDR3 loop: CASRYLNWFF. CDR3 DNA: TGTGCCAGCAGGTACCTGAATTGGTTCTTC.

This clonotype was counted many times. The genes are TRBV7-9 and TRBJ2-1; D assignment may be TRBD1 or TRBD2 (5 bases each). Per the germline V gene, CDR1 is SEHNR and CDR2 is FQNEAQ (reference sequence). With 7 bases removed from V and 4 bases from J, the gap between germline ends came to 17 bases. CDR3 length equals 15 residues. CDR3 DNA sequence: TGTGCCAGCACCACCCGGGACCGGAGTTACAATGAGCAGTTCTTC. Translated, it gives CASTTRDRSYNEQFF. The variable domain in full, completed from reference TRBV7-9 and TRBJ2-1, reads DTGVSQNPRHKITKRGQNVTFRCDPISEHNRLYWYRQTLGQGPEFLTYFQNEAQLEKSRLLSDRFSAERPKGSFSTLEIQRTEQGDSAMYLCASTTRDRSYNEQFFGPGTRLTVL.

A remark on this clonotype: It may be a read error: a sequence one base away is much more abundant. This chain connects TRBV6-6 to TRBJ2-1; D not certain. Germline CDR1 and CDR2: MNHNY and SVGAGI (reference sequence). The CDR3 totals 16 residues. Trimming left V 1 base short and J 5 bases short, with 15 bases between. CDR3: CASSYLPGHKNNEQFF. CDR3 DNA sequence: TGTGCCAGCAGTTACTTGCCGGGCCATAAAAACAATGAGCAGTTCTTC.

In this sample, this clonotype turned up a few times. V gene TRBV6-6 combines with J gene TRBJ1-1; a weak D match, TRBD1 (5 bases). CDR1 and CDR2 from the germline V gene are MNHNY and SVGAGI (reference sequence). Trimming removed 10 bases at V and 5 bases at J, with 17 bases between. This CDR3 is built from 13 residues. Written as DNA, the CDR3 is TGTGCCACCGAACTCTATGGGGGAACTGAAGCTTTCTTT. This encodes CATELYGGTEAFF.

The rearrangement links TRBV12-3 or TRBV12-4 to TRBJ2-7; the D is unclear. The CDR3 is 13 residues long. V was cut by 5 bases and J by 5 bases, with 13 bases left in between. The CDR3 DNA follows: TGTGCCAGCAGTGTCGGCCTAAGGAACGAGCAGTACTTC. Its translation: CASSVGLRNEQYF.

The V and J genes are TRBV25-1 and TRBJ2-1, with 7 bases aligning to TRBD2. The germline V gene encodes CDR1 MGHDK and CDR2 SYGVNS. The CDR3 consists of 14 residues. The J segment lost 4 bases and the V segment lost 6 bases, leaving 6 bases of the junction unmatched. This chain's CDR3 is CASRESGVYNEQFF. The DNA of the CDR3 is TGTGCCAGCAGGGAAAGCGGGGTTTACAATGAGCAGTTCTTC.

This clonotype was seen ten or more times. The chain employs TRBV7-9 and TRBJ2-5; possibly TRBD1 or TRBD2 for D (5 bases each). Looked up from germline, CDR1 is SEHNR and CDR2 is FQNEAQ (reference sequence). CDR3 length: 16 amino acids. Trimming removed 7 bases from V and 5 bases from J, with 23 bases in between. CDR3 residues: CASTPYGTDLMETQYF. The CDR3 nucleotides read TGTGCCAGCACCCCTTACGGGACCGACCTTATGGAGACCCAGTACTTC. Variable domain in full (rest from reference TRBV7-9 and TRBJ2-5): DTGVSQNPRHKITKRGQNVTFRCDPISEHNRLYWYRQTLGQGPEFLTYFQNEAQLEKSRLLSDRFSAERPKGSFSTLEIQRTEQGDSAMYLCASTPYGTDLMETQYFGPGTRLLVL.

Concerning this clonotype itself: The junction does not match germline at one end; this may be a read error. V gene TRBV7-9 combines with J gene TRBJ2-3, with TRBD2 identical over 11 bases. CDR3 length equals 15 residues. Germline assignment: CDR1 SEHNR and CDR2 FQNEAQ (reference sequence). The CDR3 loop reads CASRLAGGPPDTQYF. The CDR3 DNA follows: TGTGCCAGCAGATTAGCGGGGGGGCCTCCAGATACGCAGTATTTT.

Only a few counts were recorded for this clonotype. The V call is TRBV12-3 or TRBV12-4, the J call TRBJ2-7, with D uncertain. V shed 10 bases and J shed 2 bases, with 12 bases lying between them. There are 12 residues in the CDR3. The CDR3, as DNA: TGTGCCACCGGAGAGGACCCCTACGAGCAGTACTTC. It is translated as CATGEDPYEQYF.

This clonotype has ten or more counts. This chain links TRBV12-3 or TRBV12-4 with TRBJ2-5; D remains unclear. This CDR3 is built from 12 residues. Deletions cut 3 bases from V and 4 bases from J, with 6 bases between. CDR3 DNA: TGTGCCAGCAGTTTTACGGGAGAGACCCAGTACTTC. This encodes CASSFTGETQYF.

The chain employs TRBV5-5 and TRBJ2-2, with D perhaps given as TRBD1 or TRBD2 (6 bases each). Germline CDR1 and CDR2: SGHKS and YYEKEE (reference sequence). This CDR3 has 16 amino acids. V lost 3 bases and J 8 bases, leaving 20 bases between the germline ends. CDR3 loop: CASSSHQRGGRGELFF. The CDR3 nucleotides are TGTGCCAGCAGCTCCCACCAAAGAGGGGGGCGAGGGGAGCTGTTTTTT.

This clonotype was counted a few times. The rearrangement joins TRBV28 to TRBJ2-3; D unclear. Germline-derived CDR1 and CDR2 are MDHEN and SYDVKM. V lost 5 bases and J 2 bases, leaving 14 bases between the germline ends. This CDR3 is 15 amino acids long. The CDR3 sequence is CASSLQSFFTDTQYF. Written as DNA, the CDR3 is TGTGCCAGCAGTCTCCAGTCGTTCTTCACAGATACGCAGTATTTT.

The chain is built from TRBV2 and TRBJ2-5, with D possibly matching TRBD2 (6 bases). The CDR3 is 15 amino acids. Trimming took 3 bases from V and 6 from J, leaving 17 bases between them. The V gene's germline CDR1 is SNHLY and CDR2 FYNNEI. CDR3 bases: TGTGCCAGCAGTGAGGCCCGGGCGGGGCGGCAGACCCAGTACTTC. Its translation is CASSEARAGRQTQYF.

This clonotype was seen many times. The chain links TRBV6-5 to TRBJ2-7, with D possibly being TRBD2 (7 bases). Trimming removed 5 bases from V and 6 bases from J, with 17 bases in between. CDR3 length: 14 residues. Germline CDR1 and CDR2: MNHEY and SVGAGI. The DNA for the CDR3 is TGTGCCAGCAGTGTGGGGGGGCGAACGGGCGAGCAGTACGTC. This gives the protein CASSVGGRTGEQYV.

This clonotype was counted a few times. The chain has TRBV20-1 and TRBJ1-5, with 10 bases lining up with TRBD1. Germline-derived CDR1 and CDR2 are DFQATT and SNEGSKA (reference sequence). With 1 base clipped from V and 6 bases from J, the junction kept 9 bases outside the gene matches. This CDR3 spans 16 amino acids. The CDR3 loop reads CSARGRDRGLGQPQHF. The CDR3 nucleotides read TGCAGTGCTAGAGGCCGGGACAGGGGACTAGGTCAGCCCCAGCATTTT.

This chain joins TRBV28 and TRBJ2-1; 8 positions agree with TRBD2. In germline, CDR1 is MDHEN, CDR2 SYDVKM. The trim removed 2 bases at V and 7 bases at J, leaving 10 bases unmatched. The length of the CDR3 is 16 residues. CDR3 sequence reads: CASSLPPGLGMNEQFF. The DNA of the CDR3 is TGTGCCAGCAGTTTACCCCCGGGACTAGGTATGAATGAGCAGTTCTTC.

This clonotype was seen more than once but under ten times. The J gene is TRBJ2-1, the V gene TRBV7-2; 10 bases fit TRBD2. The CDR3 covers 15 residues. V dropped 3 bases and J dropped 8; count of bases not matched to a gene: 7. CDR1 is SGHTA and CDR2 is FQGNSA in the germline V gene. The CDR3: CASSFQAGGYDEQFF. The CDR3 DNA follows: TGTGCCAGCAGCTTCCAAGCGGGGGGGTATGATGAGCAGTTCTTC.

V gene TRBV7-4 combines with J gene TRBJ1-5; D is unclear. With 4 bases removed from V and 3 bases from J, the gap between germline ends came to 19 bases. CDR3 length equals 17 residues. The germline gives CDR1 SGHVT, CDR2 SQSDAQ. In DNA form, the CDR3 reads TGTGCCAGCAGCTGCGGGATCCTATTGACGCCCAATCAGCCCCAGCATTTT. It translates to CASSCGILLTPNQPQHF.

The chain recombines TRBV27 with TRBJ1-1, with D hard to call. CDR3 length equals 13 residues. V was trimmed by 5 bases and J by 5 bases, leaving 12 bases between them. CDR1 MNHEY and CDR2 SMNVEV come from the germline V gene (reference sequence). CDR3 in DNA: TGTGCCAGCAGTCTTCTTTTGGGGACTGAAGCTTTCTTT. Translating it yields CASSLLLGTEAFF.

The chain employs TRBV2 and TRBJ2-3; 8 bases agree with TRBD2. Germline CDR1 SNHLY, CDR2 FYNNEI. The length of the CDR3 is 13 residues. CDR3 sequence: CVVTSGPTDTQYF. In DNA form, the CDR3 reads TGTGTCGTTACTAGCGGTCCCACAGATACGCAGTATTTT.

This clonotype was recorded a few times. The CDR3 DNA is TGCGCCAGCAGCCACAGGCCCACAGGGGGCAAAAACATTCAGTACTTC. Its protein is CASSHRPTGGKNIQYF. The chain is built from TRBV5-1 and TRBJ2-4, with TRBD1 matching 8 bases. The CDR3 covers 16 residues. Germline lookup yields CDR1 SGHRS and CDR2 YFSETQ. V was clipped by 4 bases and J by 3 bases; unmatched bases: 9.

The V and J genes are TRBV6-5 and TRBJ1-1, with TRBD1 identical over 7 bases. This CDR3 is built from 13 residues. The trim removed 5 bases at V and 8 bases at J, leaving 8 bases unmatched. Germline V CDR1 and CDR2: MNHEY, SVGAGI. CDR3: CASSTQGVKEAFF. DNA for the CDR3: TGTGCCAGCAGTACCCAGGGGGTGAAGGAAGCTTTCTTT.

CDR3 in amino acids: CASSFGVSLGNTGELFF. CDR3 in DNA: TGTGCCAGCAGCTTTGGCGTCTCCCTCGGGAACACCGGGGAGCTGTTTTTT. This chain joins TRBV5-4 and TRBJ2-2; no definite D call. Between the trimmed V and J ends, which lost 2 bases and 1 base, there was a span of 15 bases. CDR1 and CDR2 from the germline V gene are SGHNT and YYREEE (reference sequence). This CDR3 comprises 17 residues.

The chain recombines TRBV6-2 or TRBV6-3 with TRBJ2-5, with 13 bases fitting TRBD2. This CDR3 is built from 16 residues. After removal of 2 bases from V and 5 bases from J, the junction contained 5 bases not matched to a gene. Germline CDR1 and CDR2: MNHEY and SVGEGT. The CDR3 DNA reads as TGTGCCAGCAGTTACGACGGACTAGCGGGGGAGGAGACCCAGTACTTC. This translates into CASSYDGLAGEETQYF.